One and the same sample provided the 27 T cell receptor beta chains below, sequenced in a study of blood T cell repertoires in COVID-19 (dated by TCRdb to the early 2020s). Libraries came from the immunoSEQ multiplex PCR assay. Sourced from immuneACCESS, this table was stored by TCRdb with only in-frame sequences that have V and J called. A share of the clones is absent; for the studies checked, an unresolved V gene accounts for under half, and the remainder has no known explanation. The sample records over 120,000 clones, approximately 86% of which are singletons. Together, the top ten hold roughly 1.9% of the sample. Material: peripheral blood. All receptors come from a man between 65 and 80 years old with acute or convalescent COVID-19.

The CDR3 spells CASSPGTGDRFRHF. DNA of the CDR3: TGTGCCAGCAGCCCCGGGACAGGGGACCGATTCAGGCATTTT. The chain is built from TRBV27 and TRBJ1-5; 10 bases are a match to TRBD1. CDR3 size: 14 residues. Unmatched junction bases numbered 14, after V lost 6 bases and J lost 15 bases. CDR1 and CDR2 (germline): MNHEY, SMNVEV (reference sequence).

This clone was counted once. CDR3: CASRTRGTGVSEQYF. Written as DNA, the CDR3 is TGTGCCAGCAGGACGCGCGGGACAGGGGTTTCCGAGCAGTACTTC. The chain uses TRBV27 and TRBJ2-7, with 10 positions matching TRBD1. This CDR3 spans 15 amino acids. V trimming: 6 bases; J trimming: 6 bases; junction bases outside the gene matches: 11. In germline, CDR1 is MNHEY, CDR2 SMNVEV (reference sequence).

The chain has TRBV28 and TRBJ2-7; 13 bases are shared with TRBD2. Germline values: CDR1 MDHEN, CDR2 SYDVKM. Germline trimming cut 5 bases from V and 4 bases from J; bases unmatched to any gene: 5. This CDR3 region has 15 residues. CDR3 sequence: CASSLTSGRGYEQYF. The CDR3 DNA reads TGTGCCAGCAGTCTAACTAGCGGGAGGGGGTACGAGCAGTACTTC.

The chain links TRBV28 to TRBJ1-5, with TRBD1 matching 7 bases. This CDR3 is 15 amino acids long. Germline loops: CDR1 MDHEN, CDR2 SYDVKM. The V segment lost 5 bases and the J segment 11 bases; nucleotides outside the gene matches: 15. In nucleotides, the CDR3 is TGTGCCAGCAGTCCCAGGGGTCAGGGGGGCTTGGCCCAGCATTTT. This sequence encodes CASSPRGQGGLAQHF.

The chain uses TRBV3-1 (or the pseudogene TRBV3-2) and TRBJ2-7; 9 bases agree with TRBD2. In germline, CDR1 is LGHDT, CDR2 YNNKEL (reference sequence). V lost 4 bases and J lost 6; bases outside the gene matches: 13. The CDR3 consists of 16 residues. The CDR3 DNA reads TGTGCCAGCAGCCTCAACGGAGGGTCTAGCGGGACCGAGCAGTACTTC. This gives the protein CASSLNGGSSGTEQYF.

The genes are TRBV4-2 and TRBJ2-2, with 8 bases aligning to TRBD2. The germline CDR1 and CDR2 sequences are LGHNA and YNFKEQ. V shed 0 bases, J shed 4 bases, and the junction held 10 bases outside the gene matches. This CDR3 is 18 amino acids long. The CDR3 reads CASSQELAVNGFTGELFF. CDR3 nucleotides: TGTGCCAGCAGCCAAGAACTAGCGGTAAACGGGTTCACCGGGGAGCTGTTTTTT.

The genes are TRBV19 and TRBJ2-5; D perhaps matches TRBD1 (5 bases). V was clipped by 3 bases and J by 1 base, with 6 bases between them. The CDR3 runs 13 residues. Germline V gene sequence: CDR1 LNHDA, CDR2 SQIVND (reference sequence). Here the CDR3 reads CASSIDSQETQYF. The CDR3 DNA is TGTGCCAGTAGTATTGACAGCCAAGAGACCCAGTACTTC.

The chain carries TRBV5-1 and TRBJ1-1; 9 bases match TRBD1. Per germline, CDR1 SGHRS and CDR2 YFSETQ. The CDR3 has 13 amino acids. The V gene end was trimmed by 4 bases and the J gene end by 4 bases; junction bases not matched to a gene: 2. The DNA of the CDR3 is TGCGCCAGCAGCACGGACAGGGGCACTGAAGCTTTCTTT. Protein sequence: CASSTDRGTEAFF.

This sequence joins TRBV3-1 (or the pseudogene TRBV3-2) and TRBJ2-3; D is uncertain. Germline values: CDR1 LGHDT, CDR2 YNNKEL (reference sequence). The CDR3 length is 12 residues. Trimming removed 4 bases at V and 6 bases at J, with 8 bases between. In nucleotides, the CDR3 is TGTGCCAGCAGCCTAAGCCGCGATACGCAGTATTTT. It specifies CASSLSRDTQYF.

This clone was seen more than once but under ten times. CDR3 sequence: CASTADRGEKLFF. CDR3 coding DNA: TGTGCCAGCACTGCGGACAGGGGTGAAAAACTGTTTTTT. The chain couples TRBV2 to TRBJ1-4, with TRBD1 matching 9 bases. Trimming removed 7 bases from V and 7 bases from J; junction bases left unmatched: 4. The CDR3 runs to 13 residues. Germline CDR1 is SNHLY and CDR2 is FYNNEI.

The CDR3 sequence is CASSPSATLNTGELFF. The CDR3 coding sequence is TGCGCCAGCAGCCCTTCGGCGACTTTGAACACCGGGGAGCTGTTTTTT. The chain employs TRBV5-1 and TRBJ2-2; D remains ambiguous. The CDR3 has 16 residues. V gave up 4 bases and J gave up 1 base, with 14 bases separating them. CDR1 and CDR2 from the germline V gene are SGHRS and YFSETQ.

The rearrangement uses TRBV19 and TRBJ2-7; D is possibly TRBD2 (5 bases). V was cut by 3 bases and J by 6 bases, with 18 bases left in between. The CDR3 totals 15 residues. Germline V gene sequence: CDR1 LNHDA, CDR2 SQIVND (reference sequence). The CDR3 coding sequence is TGTGCCAGTAGTATGGCCCCCGTAGCGCAACGCGAGCAGTACTTC. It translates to CASSMAPVAQREQYF.

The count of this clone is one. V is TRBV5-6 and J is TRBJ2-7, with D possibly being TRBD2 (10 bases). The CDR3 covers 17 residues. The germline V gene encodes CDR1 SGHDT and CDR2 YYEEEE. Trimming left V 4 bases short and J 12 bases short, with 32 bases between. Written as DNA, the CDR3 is TGTGCCAGCAGCCCACCGGGACAGGGTCTGGATAGCGGGAGGCTGTACTTC. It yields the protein CASSPPGQGLDSGRLYF. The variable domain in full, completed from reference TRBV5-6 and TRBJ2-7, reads DAGVTQSPTHLIKTRGQQVTLRCSPKSGHDTVSWYQQALGQGPQFIFQYYEEEERQRGNFPDRFSGHQFPNYSSELNVNALLLGDSALYLCASSPPGQGLDSGRLYFGPGTRLTVT.

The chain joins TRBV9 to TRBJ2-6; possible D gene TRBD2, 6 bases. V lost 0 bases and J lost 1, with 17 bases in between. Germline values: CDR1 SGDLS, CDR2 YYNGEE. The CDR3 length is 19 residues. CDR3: CASSVALIAEFSGANVLTF. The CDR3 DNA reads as TGTGCCAGCAGCGTAGCTCTAATAGCGGAGTTTTCTGGGGCCAACGTCCTGACTTTC.

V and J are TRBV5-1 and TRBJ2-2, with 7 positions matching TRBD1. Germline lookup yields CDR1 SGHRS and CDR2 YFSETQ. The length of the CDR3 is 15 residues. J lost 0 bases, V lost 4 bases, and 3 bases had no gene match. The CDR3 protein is CASSRTGPNTGELFF. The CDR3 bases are TGCGCCAGCAGCCGGACAGGACCGAACACCGGGGAGCTGTTTTTT.

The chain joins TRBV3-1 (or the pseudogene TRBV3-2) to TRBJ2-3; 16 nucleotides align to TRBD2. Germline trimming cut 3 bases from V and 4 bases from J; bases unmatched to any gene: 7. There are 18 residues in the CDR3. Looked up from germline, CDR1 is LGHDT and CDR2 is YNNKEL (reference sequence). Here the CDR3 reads CASSQGGLAGGPADTQYF. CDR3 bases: TGTGCCAGCAGCCAGGGGGGACTAGCGGGAGGGCCGGCAGATACGCAGTATTTT.

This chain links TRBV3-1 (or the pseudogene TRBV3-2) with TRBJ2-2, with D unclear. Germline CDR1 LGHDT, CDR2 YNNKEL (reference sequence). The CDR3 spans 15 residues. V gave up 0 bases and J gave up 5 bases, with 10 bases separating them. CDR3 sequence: CASSQDLGPTGELFF. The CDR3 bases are TGTGCCAGCAGCCAAGACTTGGGCCCGACCGGGGAGCTGTTTTTT.

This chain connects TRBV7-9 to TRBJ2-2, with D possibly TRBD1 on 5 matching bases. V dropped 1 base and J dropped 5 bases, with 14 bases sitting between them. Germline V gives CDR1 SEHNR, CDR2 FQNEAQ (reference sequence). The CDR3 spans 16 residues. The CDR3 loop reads CASSLGQGQGTGELFF. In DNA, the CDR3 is TGTGCCAGCAGCTTAGGTCAAGGACAAGGGACCGGGGAGCTGTTTTTT.

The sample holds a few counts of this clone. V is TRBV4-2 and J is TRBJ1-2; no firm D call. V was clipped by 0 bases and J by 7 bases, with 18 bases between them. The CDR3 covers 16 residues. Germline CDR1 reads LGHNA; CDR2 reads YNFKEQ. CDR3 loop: CASSQDLTGSKLGYTF. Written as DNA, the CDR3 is TGTGCCAGCAGCCAAGATCTTACGGGGAGTAAACTTGGCTACACCTTC.

The CDR3 region has the DNA TGTGCCAGCAGCCTGGACAGTCTTGGGTCACCCCTCCACTTT. Its protein product is CASSLDSLGSPLHF. The chain carries TRBV7-9 and TRBJ1-6, with D maybe TRBD1 (6 bases). Trimming stripped 5 bases from V and 10 bases from J, with 15 bases between. This CDR3 is 14 amino acids long. Looked up from germline, CDR1 is SEHNR and CDR2 is FQNEAQ (reference sequence). Based on the CDR3 plus reference TRBV7-9 and TRBJ1-6, the full variable domain is DTGVSQNPRHKITKRGQNVTFRCDPISEHNRLYWYRQTLGQGPEFLTYFQNEAQLEKSRLLSDRFSAERPKGSFSTLEIQRTEQGDSAMYLCASSLDSLGSPLHFGNGTRLTVT.

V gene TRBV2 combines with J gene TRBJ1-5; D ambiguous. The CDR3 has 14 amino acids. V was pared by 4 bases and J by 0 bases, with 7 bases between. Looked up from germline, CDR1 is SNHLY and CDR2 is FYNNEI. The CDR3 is CASSVQYSNQPQHF. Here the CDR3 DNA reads TGTGCCAGCAGTGTACAATATAGCAATCAGCCCCAGCATTTT.

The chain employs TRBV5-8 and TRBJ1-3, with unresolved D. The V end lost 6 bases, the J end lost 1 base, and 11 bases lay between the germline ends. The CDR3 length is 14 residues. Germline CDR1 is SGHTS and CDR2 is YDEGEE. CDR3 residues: CASNKPGSGNTIYF. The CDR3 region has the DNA TGTGCCAGCAATAAGCCAGGTTCTGGAAACACCATATATTTT. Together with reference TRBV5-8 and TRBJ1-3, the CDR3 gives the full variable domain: EAGVTQSPTHLIKTRGQQATLRCSPISGHTSVYWYQQALGLGLQFLLWYDEGEERNRGNFPPRFSGRQFPNYSSELNVNALELEDSALYLCASNKPGSGNTIYFGEGSWLTVV.

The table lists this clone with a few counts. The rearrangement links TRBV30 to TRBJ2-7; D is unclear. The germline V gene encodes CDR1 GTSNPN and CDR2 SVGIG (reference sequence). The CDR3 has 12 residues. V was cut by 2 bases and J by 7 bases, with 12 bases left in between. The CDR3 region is CAWSPSSGEQYF. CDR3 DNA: TGTGCCTGGAGTCCTTCCTCCGGGGAGCAGTACTTC.

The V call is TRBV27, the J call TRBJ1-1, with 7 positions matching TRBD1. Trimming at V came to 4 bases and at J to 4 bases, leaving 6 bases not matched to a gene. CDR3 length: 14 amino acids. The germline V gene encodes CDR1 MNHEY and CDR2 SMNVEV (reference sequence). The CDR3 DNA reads TGTGCCAGCAGTTACCGGACAGGAACCACTGAAGCTTTCTTT. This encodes CASSYRTGTTEAFF.

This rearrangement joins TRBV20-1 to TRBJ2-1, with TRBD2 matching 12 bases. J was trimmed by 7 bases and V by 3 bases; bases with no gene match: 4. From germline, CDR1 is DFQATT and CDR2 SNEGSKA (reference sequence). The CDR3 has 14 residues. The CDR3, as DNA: TGCAGTGCTAGTCTAGCGGGGGGGACGAATGAGCAGTTCTTC. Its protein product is CSASLAGGTNEQFF.

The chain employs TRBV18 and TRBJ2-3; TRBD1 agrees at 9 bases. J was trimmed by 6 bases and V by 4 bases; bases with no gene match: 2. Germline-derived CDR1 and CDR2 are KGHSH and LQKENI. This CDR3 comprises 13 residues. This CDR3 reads CASSQGQGDTQYF. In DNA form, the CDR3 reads TGTGCCAGCTCACAGGGACAGGGTGATACGCAGTATTTT. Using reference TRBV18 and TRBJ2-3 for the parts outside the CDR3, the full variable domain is NAGVMQNPRHLVRRRGQEARLRCSPMKGHSHVYWYRQLPEEGLKFMVYLQKENIIDESGMPKERFSAEFPKEGPSILRIQQVVRGDSAAYFCASSQGQGDTQYFGPGTRLTVL.

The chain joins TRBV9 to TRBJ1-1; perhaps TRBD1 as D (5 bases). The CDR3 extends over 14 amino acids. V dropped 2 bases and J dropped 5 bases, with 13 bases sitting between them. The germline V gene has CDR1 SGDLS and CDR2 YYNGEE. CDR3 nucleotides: TGTGCCAGCAGCGTTCTTCCGGGGGAGACTGAAGCTTTCTTT. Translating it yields CASSVLPGETEAFF.